Below, one T cell receptor (beta chain) is given with its context. These data originate in a study of TIL therapy for anti-PD-1-resistant metastatic lung cancer. Overall study: By whole-exome sequencing, median non-synonymous tumor mutation burden was roughly 1.6 mutations per megabase.

The libraries were made with immunoSEQ v3. Each library reached some 2 million read pairs, or 5-6 million at deep level. Profiling relied on immunoSEQ multiplex PCR, and the TCRdb table lists in-frame clones only, not all of them. The sample lists 45,000 to 50,000 clones, 71% occurring once. Time point specified: pre-treatment sample, taken before nivolumab and TIL therapy. Tumor tissue came from excised metastases, mostly pleural nodules or supraclavicular lymph nodes. Tumor harvest preceded PD-1/PD-L1 blockade, followed by nivolumab treatment. Stage 4 NSCLC adults joined between October 2017 and January 2020. The CDR3 runs 18 residues. Germline CDR1 reads SGHNT; CDR2 reads YENEEA. Unmatched junction bases numbered 16, after V lost 1 base and J lost 5 bases.

This clonotype was sampled from a person aged 25 to 85 with non-small cell lung cancer. Specimen: tumor tissue, collected at baseline. This chain links TRBV11-3 with TRBJ2-5, with 7 positions matching TRBD2. The CDR3 is CASSLGGAPAGWGETQYF. The CDR3 nucleotides read TGTGCCAGCAGCTTAGGTGGAGCGCCAGCGGGGTGGGGGGAGACCCAGTACTTC.